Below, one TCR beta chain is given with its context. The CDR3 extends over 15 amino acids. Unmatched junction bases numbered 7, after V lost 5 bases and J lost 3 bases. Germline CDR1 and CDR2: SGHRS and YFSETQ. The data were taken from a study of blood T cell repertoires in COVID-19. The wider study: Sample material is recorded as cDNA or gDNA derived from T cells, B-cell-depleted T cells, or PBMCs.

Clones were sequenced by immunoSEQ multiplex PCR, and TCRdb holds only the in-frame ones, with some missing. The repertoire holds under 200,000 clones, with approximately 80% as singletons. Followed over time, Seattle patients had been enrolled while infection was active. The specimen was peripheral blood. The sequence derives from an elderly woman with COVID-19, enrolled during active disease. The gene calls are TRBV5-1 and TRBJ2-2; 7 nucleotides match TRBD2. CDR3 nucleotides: TGCGCCAGCAGTAAGAGGGAGGGATACACCGGGGAGCTGTTTTTT. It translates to CASSKREGYTGELFF.